This T cell receptor beta chain was retrieved from a study of cytomegalovirus exposure and HLA in healthy donors. Study-wide points: Most of the TCR beta V segments (in an earlier analysis) were productive either about 90% or about 30% of the time. Immune exposure information comprised only CMV serostatus.

PCR was performed using 60 Vbeta and 13 Jbeta primers. The assay was immunoSEQ multiplex PCR, and TCRdb's table has in-frame clones only and misses some. The data contain about 120,000 clones, 80% of them singletons. Concerning this clone: Its specificity is unknown.

The CDR3 extends over 16 amino acids. The V end lost 7 bases, the J end lost 4 bases, and 22 bases lay between the germline ends. CDR1 is LNHDA, CDR2 SQIVND, per germline (reference sequence). The V gene is TRBV19, the J gene TRBJ1-2; tentative D call: TRBD1 (6 bases). Sequenced: PBMCs. The receptor was derived from a female donor in good health and CMV-seropositive. For the CDR3, the DNA is TGTGCCAGTATAACCTCCTCAGACAGGCTCCTCTATGGCTACACCTTC. It encodes CASITSSDRLLYGYTF.